Listed below are T cell receptor beta chains from one sample, sequenced in a study of T-cell reconstitution after alpha-beta-depleted transplantation in children. In TCRdb, the PCR reads were re-called with MiXCR into one record per CDR3 protein. The data contain around 45,000 distinct CDR3 sequences, 40% to 60% of them singletons. This specimen consisted of peripheral blood, obtained before TCRalphabeta/CD19-depleted stem cell transplant. Source of these receptors: a boy younger than two with SCID, due to receive a stem cell transplant. Each CDR3 is given with its conserved first and last residue. A D gene is named only where the DNA matches it firmly. Clone sizes are given selectively: once, few, many, or a class where the clone is expanded.

d_gene	v_gene	j_gene	abundance	CDR3aa	CDR3nt
TRBD2	TRBV29-1	TRBJ2-1	few	CSALAGVGDEQFF	TGCAGCGCATTAGCGGGGGTTGGAGATGAGCAGTTCTTC
TRBD2	TRBV20-1	TRBJ2-1	-	CSAISSGQSSYNEQFF	TGCAGTGCTATTTCTAGCGGCCAGAGCTCCTACAATGAGCAGTTCTTC
-	TRBV24-1	TRBJ2-3	-	CATSGKNRAFTDTQYF	TGTGCCACCAGTGGGAAGAACCGAGCCTTCACAGATACGCAGTATTTT
-	TRBV28	TRBJ2-7	-	CASSFRMRRGEQYF	TGTGCCAGCAGTTTCCGTATGAGGAGGGGCGAGCAGTACTTC
-	TRBV2	TRBJ1-1	once	CASSKRQDGEAFF	TGTGCCAGCAGTAAACGACAGGATGGTGAAGCTTTCTTT
TRBD2	TRBV5-4	TRBJ2-7	many	CASSWGLAGGYEQYF	TGTGCCAGCAGCTGGGGACTAGCGGGGGGCTACGAGCAGTACTTC
-	TRBV7-2	TRBJ2-5	-	CASSLGVAGETQYF	TGTGCCAGCAGCTTAGGCGTGGCTGGGGAGACCCAGTACTTC
-	TRBV6-5	TRBJ1-4	-	CASSYGRGGEKLFF	TGTGCCAGCAGTTACGGGAGGGGTGGAGAAAAACTGTTTTTT
-	TRBV4-2	TRBJ2-7	few	CASRKNLGEDYEQYF	TGTGCCAGCAGAAAAAACCTGGGAGAAGACTACGAGCAGTACTTC
-	TRBV7-2	TRBJ2-2	-	CASSPRPTGTGELFF	TGTGCCAGCAGCCCTAGGCCAACGGGAACTGGGGAGCTGTTTTTT
-	TRBV11-2	TRBJ2-6	-	CASSSLGSSGANVLTF	TGTGCCAGCAGCTCACTGGGCAGCTCTGGGGCCAACGTCCTGACTTTC
-	TRBV5-1	TRBJ2-1	few	CASSEQGIYNEQFF	TGCGCCAGCAGCGAACAGGGAATCTACAATGAGCAGTTCTTC
-	TRBV7-2	TRBJ2-7	few	CASSSAGYEQYF	TGTGCCAGCAGCTCCGCTGGCTACGAGCAGTACTTC
-	TRBV9	TRBJ1-2	few	CASSVDGLSDYGYTF	TGTGCCAGCAGCGTAGACGGGCTCTCGGACTATGGCTACACCTTC
-	TRBV6-5	TRBJ1-1	-	CASSYSNSFMNTEAFF	TGTGCCAGCAGTTACTCGAACAGCTTCATGAACACTGAAGCTTTCTTT
-	TRBV5-1	TRBJ2-5	many	CASSPTGGETQYF	TGCGCCAGCAGCCCGACCGGCGGGGAGACCCAGTACTTC
-	TRBV4-1	TRBJ2-3	-	CASSQDQGPAAQYF	TGCGCCAGCAGCCAAGATCAGGGCCCGGCGGCGCAGTATTTT
-	TRBV6-1	TRBJ1-1	-	CASSEGGSTEAFF	TGTGCCAGCAGTGAAGGGGGAAGCACTGAAGCTTTCTTT
-	TRBV7-6	TRBJ2-1	-	CASSLALGQAYYNEQFF	TGTGCCAGCAGCTTAGCCTTAGGACAAGCTTACTACAATGAGCAGTTCTTC
-	TRBV28	TRBJ1-3	-	CASSLWAGTGNTIYF	TGTGCCAGCAGTTTATGGGCAGGGACTGGAAACACCATATATTTT
-	TRBV6-1	TRBJ2-3	many	CASRDRSTDTQYF	TGTGCCAGCAGGGACAGAAGCACAGATACGCAGTATTTT
-	TRBV9	TRBJ2-3	-	CASSVQWGGGDTQYF	TGTGCCAGCAGCGTACAGTGGGGGGGCGGGGATACGCAGTATTTT
-	TRBV29-1	TRBJ2-1	-	CSVELEGFSRAYNEQFF	TGCAGCGTTGAGCTCGAGGGTTTCAGCCGAGCCTACAATGAGCAGTTCTTC
TRBD2	TRBV5-1	TRBJ2-1	-	CASSRGVPSVYEQFF	TGCGCCAGCAGCCGGGGGGTTCCCTCCGTCTATGAGCAGTTCTTC
TRBD2	TRBV29-1	TRBJ2-1	-	CSVEPGTSGRESYNEQFF	TGCAGCGTTGAACCGGGGACTAGCGGGAGAGAGTCTTACAATGAGCAGTTCTTC
TRBD2	TRBV2	TRBJ2-3	many	CASTERGSGGALQYF	TGTGCCAGCACCGAAAGAGGGAGCGGGGGGGCCCTCCAGTATTTT
-	TRBV5-1	TRBJ2-2	-	CASSLDRPTGELFF	TGCGCCAGCAGCTTAGACAGGCCCACCGGGGAGCTGTTTTTT
TRBD2	TRBV20-1	TRBJ2-5	-	CSARVGSGGKQETQYF	TGCAGTGCTAGGGTGGGCAGCGGGGGCAAACAAGAGACCCAGTACTTC
-	TRBV7-9	TRBJ2-7	-	CASSLGLSGRAEQYF	TGTGCCAGCAGCTTAGGATTGTCGGGACGGGCAGAGCAGTACTTC
-	TRBV4-1	TRBJ2-7	-	CASRRTVASYEQYF	TGTGCCAGCAGAAGGACGGTGGCCTCCTACGAGCAGTACTTC
TRBD1	TRBV3-1	TRBJ2-6	-	CASSGDRLSGANVLTF	TGTGCCAGCAGTGGGGACAGGCTCTCTGGGGCCAACGTCCTGACTTTC
-	TRBV4-3	TRBJ2-7	once	CASSPSRWWLGEQYF	TGCGCCAGCAGCCCTTCCAGGTGGTGGCTGGGCGAGCAGTACTTC